These 6 T cell receptor beta chains were all obtained from the same sample, sequenced in a study of OX40 agonist ivuxolimab in advanced cancers. Produced via immunoSEQ multiplex PCR; TCRdb's table is partial and in-frame only. The sample lists about 36,000 clones, about 80% occurring once. Sequences were derived from CD4+ or CD8+ T cells sorted from blood, sampled in a trial of the OX40 agonist ivuxolimab. These receptors originate from an adult with an advanced solid tumor such as melanoma, head and neck, liver or kidney cancer.

By share of the sample, this clone is medium-sized. This chain connects TRBV7-2 to TRBJ2-7; D is unresolved. Germline assignment: CDR1 SGHTA and CDR2 FQGNSA. Trimming pared 5 bases from V and 0 bases from J, leaving 8 bases between. The CDR3 length is 13 residues. CDR3 nucleotides: TGTGCCAGCAGCACAGAAGGCTCCTACGAGCAGTACTTC. It specifies CASSTEGSYEQYF.

This clone was detected a few times. The V call is TRBV14, the J call TRBJ2-2; the D call may be TRBD1 or TRBD2 (5 bases each). Per germline, CDR1 SGHDN and CDR2 FVKESK. V shed 3 bases and J shed 0 bases, with 14 bases lying between them. This CDR3 is 17 amino acids long. The chain's CDR3 is CASSHGTRLTNTGELFF. Here the CDR3 DNA reads TGTGCCAGCAGCCATGGGACCCGTTTAACGAACACCGGGGAGCTGTTTTTT. The full variable domain, completed using reference TRBV14 and TRBJ2-2, is EAGVTQFPSHSVIEKGQTVTLRCDPISGHDNLYWYRRVMGKEIKFLLHFVKESKQDESGMPNNRFLAERTGGTYSTLKVQPAELEDSGVYFCASSHGTRLTNTGELFFGEGSRLTVL.

The chain employs TRBV27 and TRBJ1-5; 12 bases are a match to TRBD1. The ends lost 2 bases at V and 6 bases at J; junction bases unmatched: 5. This CDR3 spans 16 amino acids. Germline V gives CDR1 MNHEY, CDR2 SMNVEV (reference sequence). CDR3 in DNA: TGTGCCAGCAGTTTAGGGGGACAGGGGGCTCGTCAGCCCCAGCATTTT. This gives the protein CASSLGGQGARQPQHF.

This chain joins TRBV7-2 and TRBJ1-4; a weak D match, TRBD1 (5 bases). Germline loops: CDR1 SGHTA, CDR2 FQGNSA. The length of the CDR3 is 15 residues. Trimming cost V 2 bases and J 8 bases, with 15 bases left between them. The CDR3 spells CASSLSGGAGEKLFF. CDR3 sequence (DNA): TGTGCCAGCAGCTTATCAGGCGGGGCGGGGGAAAAACTGTTTTTT.

The chain joins TRBV13 to TRBJ2-7; maybe TRBD2 (5 bases). Per germline, CDR1 PRHDT and CDR2 FYEKMQ (reference sequence). This CDR3 has 13 residues. Deletions cut 6 bases from V and 0 bases from J, with 9 bases between. CDR3 loop: CASSPRGSYEQYF. In DNA form, the CDR3 reads TGTGCCAGCAGTCCCCGGGGCTCCTACGAGCAGTACTTC.

Judged by abundance, this clone is medium-sized. V is TRBV28 and J is TRBJ1-2, with D unclear. Between the trimmed V and J ends, which lost 2 bases and 1 base, there was a span of 14 bases. Looked up from germline, CDR1 is MDHEN and CDR2 is SYDVKM. This CDR3 is 16 amino acids long. The CDR3 is CASSLSWAQLNYGYTF. DNA for the CDR3: TGTGCCAGCAGTTTAAGCTGGGCCCAACTTAACTATGGCTACACCTTC.